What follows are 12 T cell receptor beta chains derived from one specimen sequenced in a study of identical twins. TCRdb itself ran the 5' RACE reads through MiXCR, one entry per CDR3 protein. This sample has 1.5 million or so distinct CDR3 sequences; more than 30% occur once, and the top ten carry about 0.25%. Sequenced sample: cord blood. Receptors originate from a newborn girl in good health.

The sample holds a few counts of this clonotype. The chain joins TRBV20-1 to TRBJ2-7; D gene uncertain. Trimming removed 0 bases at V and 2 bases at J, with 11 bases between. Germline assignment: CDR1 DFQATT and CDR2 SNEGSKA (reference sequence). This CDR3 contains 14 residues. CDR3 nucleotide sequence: TGCAGTGCTAGAGACAGTAAACCCCCCTACGAGCAGTACTTC. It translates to CSARDSKPPYEQYF.

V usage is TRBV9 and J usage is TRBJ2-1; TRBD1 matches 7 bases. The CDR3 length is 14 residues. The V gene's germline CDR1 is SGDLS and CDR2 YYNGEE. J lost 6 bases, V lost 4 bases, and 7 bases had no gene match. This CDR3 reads CASSPPGGSNEQFF. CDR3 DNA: TGTGCCAGCAGCCCACCAGGGGGTAGCAATGAGCAGTTCTTC.

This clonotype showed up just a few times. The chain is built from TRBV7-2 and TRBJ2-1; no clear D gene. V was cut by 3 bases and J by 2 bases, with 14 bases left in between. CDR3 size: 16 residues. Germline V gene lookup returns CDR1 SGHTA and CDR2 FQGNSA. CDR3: CASSFPGIWAYNEQFF. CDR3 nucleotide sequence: TGTGCCAGCAGCTTTCCTGGGATATGGGCCTACAATGAGCAGTTCTTC.

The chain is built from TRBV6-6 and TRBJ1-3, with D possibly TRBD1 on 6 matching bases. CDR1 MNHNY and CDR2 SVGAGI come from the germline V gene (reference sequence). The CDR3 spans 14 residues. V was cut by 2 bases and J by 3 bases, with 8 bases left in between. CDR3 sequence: CASSYGGGGNTIYF. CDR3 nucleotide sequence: TGTGCCAGCAGTTACGGGGGCGGTGGAAACACCATATATTTT.

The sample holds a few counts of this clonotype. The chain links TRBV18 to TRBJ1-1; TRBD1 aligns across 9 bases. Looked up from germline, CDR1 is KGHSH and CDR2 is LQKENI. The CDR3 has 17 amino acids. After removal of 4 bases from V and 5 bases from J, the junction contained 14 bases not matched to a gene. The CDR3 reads CASSHQQGARGKTEAFF. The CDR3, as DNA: TGTGCCAGCTCACACCAACAGGGGGCACGGGGGAAAACTGAAGCTTTCTTT.

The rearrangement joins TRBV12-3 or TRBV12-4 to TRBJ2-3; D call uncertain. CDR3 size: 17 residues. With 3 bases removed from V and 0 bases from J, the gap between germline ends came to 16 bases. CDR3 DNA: TGTGCCAGCAGTTTCGTAGCACAGTGGGGAAGCACAGATACGCAGTATTTT. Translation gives CASSFVAQWGSTDTQYF.

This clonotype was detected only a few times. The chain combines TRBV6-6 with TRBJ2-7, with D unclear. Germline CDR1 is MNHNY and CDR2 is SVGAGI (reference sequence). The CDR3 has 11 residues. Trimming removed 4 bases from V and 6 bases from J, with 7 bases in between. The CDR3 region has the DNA TGTGCCAGCAGTTTCCCCCCCGAGCAGTACTTC. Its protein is CASSFPPEQYF.

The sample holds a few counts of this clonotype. Here the CDR3 reads CSATLREQYF. CDR3 bases: TGCAGTGCTACCCTGCGCGAGCAGTACTTC. This chain connects TRBV20-1 to TRBJ2-4; D ambiguous. Judging by the DNA end, TRBJ2-7 fits better; the J call may be wrong. CDR3 length: 10 residues. The V gene's germline CDR1 is DFQATT and CDR2 SNEGSKA (reference sequence).

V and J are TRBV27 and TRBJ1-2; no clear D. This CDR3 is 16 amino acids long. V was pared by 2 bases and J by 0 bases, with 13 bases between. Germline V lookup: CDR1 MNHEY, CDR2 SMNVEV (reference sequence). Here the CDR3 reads CASSLRGVGTNYGYTF. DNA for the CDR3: TGTGCCAGCAGTTTACGGGGTGTAGGAACTAACTATGGCTACACCTTC.

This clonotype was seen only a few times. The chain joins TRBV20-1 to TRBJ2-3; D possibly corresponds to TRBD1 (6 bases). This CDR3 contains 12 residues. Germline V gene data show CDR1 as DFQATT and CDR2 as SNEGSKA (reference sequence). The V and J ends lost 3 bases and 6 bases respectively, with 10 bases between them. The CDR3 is CSASARGDTQYF. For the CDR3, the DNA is TGCAGTGCTAGCGCGAGGGGGGATACGCAGTATTTT.

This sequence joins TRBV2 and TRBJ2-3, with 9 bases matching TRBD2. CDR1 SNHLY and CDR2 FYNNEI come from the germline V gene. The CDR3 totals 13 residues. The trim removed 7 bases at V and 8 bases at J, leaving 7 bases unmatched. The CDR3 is CASNPSGKATQYF. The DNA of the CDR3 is TGTGCCAGCAATCCTAGCGGGAAGGCTACGCAGTATTTT.

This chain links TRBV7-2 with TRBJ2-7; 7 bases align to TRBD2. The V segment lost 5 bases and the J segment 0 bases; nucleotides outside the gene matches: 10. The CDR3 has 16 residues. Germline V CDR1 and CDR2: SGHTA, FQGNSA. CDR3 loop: CASSPLLASSSYEQYF. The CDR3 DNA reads TGTGCCAGCAGCCCCTTACTAGCGTCGAGCTCCTACGAGCAGTACTTC. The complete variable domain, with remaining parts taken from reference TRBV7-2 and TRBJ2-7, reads GAGVSQSPSNKVTEKGKDVELRCDPISGHTALYWYRQSLGQGLEFLIYFQGNSAPDKSGLPSDRFSAERTGGSVSTLTIQRTQQEDSAVYLCASSPLLASSSYEQYFGPGTRLTVT.